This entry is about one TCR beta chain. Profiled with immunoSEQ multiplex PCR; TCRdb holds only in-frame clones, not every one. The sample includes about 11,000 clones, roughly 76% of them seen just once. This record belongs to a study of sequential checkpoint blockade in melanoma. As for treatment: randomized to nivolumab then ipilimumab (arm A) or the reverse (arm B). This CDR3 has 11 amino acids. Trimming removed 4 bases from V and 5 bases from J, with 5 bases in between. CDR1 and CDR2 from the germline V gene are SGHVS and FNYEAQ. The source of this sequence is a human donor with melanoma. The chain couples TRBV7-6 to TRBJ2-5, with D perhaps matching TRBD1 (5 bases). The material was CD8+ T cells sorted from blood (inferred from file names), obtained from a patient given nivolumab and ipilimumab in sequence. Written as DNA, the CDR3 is TGTGCCAGCAGCTCAGGGGAGACCCAGTACTTC. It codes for CASSSGETQYF. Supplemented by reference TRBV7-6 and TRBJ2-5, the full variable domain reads GAGVSQSPRYKVTKRGQDVALRCDPISGHVSLYWYRQALGQGPEFLTYFNYEAQQDKSGLPNDRFSAERPEGSISTLTIQRTEQRDSAMYRCASSSGETQYFGPGTRLLVL.